The 24 T cell receptor beta chains given below trace back to one sample, sequenced in a study of blood T cell repertoires in COVID-19. Profiling relied on immunoSEQ multiplex PCR, and the TCRdb table lists in-frame clones only, not all of them. The profile shows 450,000 or so clones, around 90% of them singletons. Sequencing input: peripheral blood. The receptors derive from a man aged 18 to 35 with COVID-19, enrolled during active disease.

This chain uses TRBV6-1 with TRBJ2-7; D not resolved. Per germline, CDR1 MNHNS and CDR2 SASEGT. The CDR3 is 13 residues long. V was clipped by 5 bases and J by 3 bases, with 11 bases between them. The chain's CDR3 is CASSTLGGYEQYF. The DNA for the CDR3 is TGTGCCAGCAGTACCCTAGGCGGCTACGAGCAGTACTTC.

The chain links TRBV15 to TRBJ2-7, with D hard to call. Germline V gene lookup returns CDR1 LNHNV and CDR2 YYDKDF (reference sequence). V shed 0 bases and J shed 1 base, with 7 bases lying between them. The CDR3 has 14 amino acids. This CDR3 is CATSRDSSSYEQYF. The CDR3 region has the DNA TGTGCCACCAGCAGAGATTCCTCTTCCTACGAGCAGTACTTC.

This clone was counted between two and nine times. The V and J genes are TRBV5-5 and TRBJ1-2, with 9 bases lining up with TRBD1. CDR3 size: 14 residues. Germline CDR1 is SGHKS and CDR2 is YYEKEE (reference sequence). The V gene end was trimmed by 3 bases and the J gene end by 6 bases; junction bases not matched to a gene: 6. CDR3 DNA: TGTGCCAGCAGCTATGACAGGGGGTTCAATGGCTACACCTTC. Amino acids: CASSYDRGFNGYTF.

This sequence joins TRBV4-1 and TRBJ2-2; a weak D match, TRBD2 (5 bases). This CDR3 is built from 16 residues. CDR1 and CDR2 (germline): MGHRA, YSYEKL. Trimming took 0 bases from V and 4 from J, leaving 12 bases between them. The DNA for the CDR3 is TGCGCCAGCAGCCAAGAGTCGGCGGGCGGCACCGGGGAGCTGTTTTTT. Protein: CASSQESAGGTGELFF.

In its sample, this clone was seen once. V and J are TRBV2 and TRBJ2-1; TRBD2 aligns across 9 bases. Per germline, CDR1 SNHLY and CDR2 FYNNEI. This CDR3 is 15 amino acids long. V shed 3 bases, J shed 8 bases, and the junction held 8 bases outside the gene matches. CDR3 protein: CASSEGLAGYDEQFF. The CDR3 DNA reads TGTGCCAGCAGTGAGGGGCTAGCGGGATATGATGAGCAGTTCTTC.

The chain carries TRBV6-5 and TRBJ1-4, with 8 bases identical to TRBD1. Germline trimming cut 5 bases from V and 8 bases from J; bases unmatched to any gene: 7. This CDR3 region has 14 residues. The germline gives CDR1 MNHEY, CDR2 SVGAGI. The CDR3, as DNA: TGTGCCAGCAGTAAGACAGGGGCCTGGGAAAAACTGTTTTTT. Translated, it gives CASSKTGAWEKLFF.

The genes are TRBV5-5 and TRBJ2-5, with D possibly matching TRBD2 (5 bases). CDR1 is SGHKS and CDR2 is YYEKEE in the germline V gene (reference sequence). CDR3 length equals 14 residues. V was pared by 2 bases and J by 1 base, with 9 bases between. The CDR3 reads CASSFTAVQETQYF. CDR3 bases: TGTGCCAGCAGCTTCACAGCGGTCCAAGAGACCCAGTACTTC. The variable domain in full, with the rest retrieved from reference TRBV5-5 and TRBJ2-5, is DAGVTQSPTHLIKTRGQQVTLRCSPISGHKSVSWYQQVLGQGPQFIFQYYEKEERGRGNFPDRFSARQFPNYSSELNVNALLLGDSALYLCASSFTAVQETQYFGPGTRLLVL.

The genes are TRBV12-1 and TRBJ1-5; the table's D gene call, TRBD1, was not cross checked with the DNA. TRBV12-1 is noted as a pseudogene. The CDR3 is 16 amino acids. CDR3 coding DNA: TGTGCCAGCAGCTTTGAGGTGAGGGACAGCCATCAGCCCCAGCATTTT. Protein product: CASSFEVRDSHQPQHF.

This clone has just one count. The chain carries TRBV5-1 and TRBJ2-7, with 10 bases lining up with TRBD1. The CDR3 runs to 15 residues. Per germline, CDR1 SGHRS and CDR2 YFSETQ. V was pared by 4 bases and J by 1 base, with 5 bases of the junction left unmatched. CDR3 sequence reads: CASSRGTGESYEQYF. The DNA of the CDR3 is TGCGCCAGCAGCCGAGGGACAGGGGAGTCCTACGAGCAGTACTTC.

The V call is TRBV28, the J call TRBJ1-2; 7 bases align to TRBD1. The CDR3 sequence is 15 residues long. V lost 7 bases to trimming and J lost 3 bases; unmatched junction nucleotides: 11. CDR1 is MDHEN, CDR2 SYDVKM, per germline. In DNA form, the CDR3 reads TGTGCCAGCACAACAGGGGCAGGTAATCACTATGGCTACACCTTC. Its translation: CASTTGAGNHYGYTF.

The chain uses TRBV3-1 (or the pseudogene TRBV3-2) and TRBJ2-2; TRBD1 matches at 10 bases. Germline V gives CDR1 LGHDT, CDR2 YNNKEL (reference sequence). V shed 0 bases, J shed 5 bases, and the junction held 9 bases outside the gene matches. The CDR3 totals 18 residues. In DNA, the CDR3 is TGTGCCAGCAGCCAAGAGGGTTGGGACAGGGGTCCAACCGGGGAGCTGTTTTTT. Protein: CASSQEGWDRGPTGELFF.

This chain joins TRBV11-2 and TRBJ2-3, with 7 bases that match TRBD1. J lost 2 bases, V lost 5 bases, and 10 bases had no gene match. This CDR3 comprises 16 residues. The germline CDR1 and CDR2 sequences are SGHAT and FQNNGV. The chain's CDR3 is CASSPTGQYYTDTQYF. CDR3 in DNA: TGTGCCAGCAGCCCCACGGGACAGTATTACACAGATACGCAGTATTTT.

The chain couples TRBV6-5 to TRBJ1-1; the D gene is possibly TRBD1 (6 bases). The germline V gene has CDR1 MNHEY and CDR2 SVGAGI. V was trimmed by 5 bases and J by 5 bases, leaving 15 bases between them. The CDR3 is 14 residues long. The CDR3 bases are TGTGCCAGCAGTATCAGGGGCCAGTATACTGAAGCTTTCTTT. It is translated as CASSIRGQYTEAFF.

The chain links TRBV12-3 or TRBV12-4 to TRBJ1-5; D remains ambiguous. The V end was cut by 6 bases, the J end by 7 bases, with 10 bases between. The length of the CDR3 is 12 residues. CDR3 region: CASRSPGQPQHF. The CDR3 region has the DNA TGTGCCAGCAGGTCCCCAGGCCAGCCCCAGCATTTT.

The CDR3 protein is CSASTSVAQYF. The CDR3, as DNA: TGCAGTGCTAGCACTAGCGTGGCCCAGTACTTC. The chain has TRBV20-1 and TRBJ2-5; TRBD2 agrees at 7 bases. V shed 3 bases, J shed 9 bases, and the junction held 4 bases outside the gene matches. This CDR3 has 11 residues. Germline lookup yields CDR1 DFQATT and CDR2 SNEGSKA (reference sequence).

The gene calls are TRBV6-5 and TRBJ1-5; weak D call: TRBD1 (5 bases). V gave up 4 bases and J gave up 4 bases, with 11 bases separating them. Germline loops: CDR1 MNHEY, CDR2 SVGAGI. The CDR3 extends over 14 amino acids. The CDR3 nucleotides are TGTGCCAGCAGTTCCTATCAGGGAAATCAGCCCCAGCATTTT. It codes for CASSSYQGNQPQHF.

This sequence joins TRBV24-1 and TRBJ2-5; the D gene is possibly TRBD2 (6 bases). V dropped 2 bases and J dropped 5 bases, with 14 bases sitting between them. Germline V gene lookup returns CDR1 KGHDR and CDR2 SFDVKD. The CDR3 sequence is 15 residues long. This CDR3 reads CATSDSRWGVETQYF. For the CDR3, the DNA is TGTGCCACCAGTGATTCCCGCTGGGGGGTGGAGACCCAGTACTTC.

This chain connects TRBV3-1 (or the pseudogene TRBV3-2) to TRBJ2-5; D uncertain. The CDR3 contains 13 residues. V lost 2 bases, J lost 2 bases, and 6 bases lay in between. Germline V gene data show CDR1 as LGHDT and CDR2 as YNNKEL (reference sequence). For the CDR3, the DNA is TGTGCCAGCAGCCAACCGGTTCAAGAGACCCAGTACTTC. As protein: CASSQPVQETQYF.

The chain carries TRBV5-4 and TRBJ2-3; D unclear. Germline-derived CDR1 and CDR2 are SGHNT and YYREEE (reference sequence). Deletions cut 0 bases from V and 4 bases from J, with 15 bases between. The CDR3 loop spans 16 amino acids. In DNA form, the CDR3 reads TGTGCCAGCAGCTTGGGAGGCGCCGTTCCACCAGATACGCAGTATTTT. Translation gives CASSLGGAVPPDTQYF.

V and J are TRBV15 and TRBJ2-1; 8 nucleotides align to TRBD2. Germline V gene sequence: CDR1 LNHNV, CDR2 YYDKDF (reference sequence). Trimming at V came to 0 bases and at J to 6 bases, leaving 1 base not matched to a gene. The CDR3 has 14 amino acids. CDR3 residues: CATSRDTSGNEQFF. As DNA, the CDR3 is TGTGCCACCAGCAGAGATACTAGCGGCAATGAGCAGTTCTTC.

V usage is TRBV13 and J usage is TRBJ2-2; perhaps TRBD2 as D (6 bases). The V and J ends lost 3 bases and 4 bases respectively, with 12 bases between them. Germline CDR1 PRHDT, CDR2 FYEKMQ (reference sequence). CDR3 length: 15 amino acids. In DNA form, the CDR3 reads TGTGCCAGCAGCTTCGGCCCCGGGAGCACCGGGGAGCTGTTTTTT. Its translation is CASSFGPGSTGELFF.

A single count supports this clone. This chain links TRBV7-8 with TRBJ2-1; 10 positions agree with TRBD1. The CDR3 runs to 14 residues. Trimming took 1 base from V and 8 from J; bases not matched to a gene: 2. Germline V CDR1 and CDR2: SGHVS, FQNEAQ. This chain's CDR3 is CASSLVGQGYEQFF. The CDR3 DNA reads TGTGCCAGCAGCTTAGTGGGACAGGGGTATGAGCAGTTCTTC.

This rearrangement joins TRBV19 to TRBJ2-3, with 8 bases fitting TRBD2. V shed 10 bases and J 0 bases; nucleotides not matched to a gene: 9. Germline CDR1 is LNHDA and CDR2 is SQIVND (reference sequence). The CDR3 has 15 residues. Here the CDR3 reads CATRSGGASTDTQYF. CDR3 coding DNA: TGTGCCACACGAAGCGGGGGTGCTAGCACAGATACGCAGTATTTT.

CDR3 in amino acids: CASRLARTDTQYF. The CDR3 region has the DNA TGTGCAAGTCGCTTGGCTAGAACCGATACGCAGTATTTT. The chain uses TRBV12-2 and TRBJ2-3; the table's D call TRBD2 went unverified against the DNA. TRBV12-2 is deemed a pseudogene. This CDR3 comprises 13 residues.